This TCR beta chain is from a study of T-cell reconstitution after alpha-beta-depleted transplantation in children. General study results and limits: The origin of high day-60 TCRbeta diversity in some patients lay in surviving recipient T cells and thymic progenitors.

The CDR3 runs to 11 residues. V lost 3 bases and J lost 9, with 9 bases in between. Germline CDR1 is DFQATT and CDR2 is SNEGSKA (reference sequence). The authors prepared the TCRbeta library with unique molecular identifiers. TCRdb passed the PCR reads through MiXCR, listing each CDR3 protein once. The top ten hold about 30% of the sample, which has over 200,000 distinct CDR3 sequences, under 13% seen once. This clonotype was seen at least ten times. What it recognizes is unknown. This material consisted of PBMCs, taken before TCRalphabeta/CD19-depleted stem cell transplant. This receptor was obtained from a child in the first two years of life with acute myeloid leukemia, due to receive a stem cell transplant. The rearrangement uses TRBV20-1 and TRBJ1-3; D remains unclear. The CDR3 DNA follows: TGCAGTGCTAGGCGGGAGGGCACCATATATTTT. This gives the protein CSARREGTIYF.